Listed here are 24 T cell receptor beta chains from one sample, sequenced in a study of blood T cell repertoires in COVID-19. TCRdb's table, derived via immunoSEQ multiplex PCR, lists solely in-frame clones and lacks some. The sample yields roughly 250,000 clones, just under 85% seen once. The sample comprised peripheral blood. The receptors stem from an elderly woman with acute or convalescent COVID-19.

V gene TRBV19 combines with J gene TRBJ1-3, with D possibly TRBD1 on 5 matching bases. Trimming took off 5 bases at V and 4 bases at J, with 12 bases between the two ends. Germline V CDR1 and CDR2: LNHDA, SQIVND (reference sequence). CDR3 size: 14 residues. DNA for the CDR3: TGTGCCAGTAGTCCTACAGGAGACGGAAACACCATATATTTT. It is translated as CASSPTGDGNTIYF.

This clone was picked up one time. The V and J genes are TRBV2 and TRBJ2-3; D is possibly TRBD1 (5 bases). Germline V CDR1 and CDR2: SNHLY, FYNNEI. The CDR3 sequence is 13 residues long. The V end lost 5 bases, the J end lost 1 base, and 7 bases lay between the germline ends. The CDR3 loop is CASSLTGTDTQYF. CDR3 DNA: TGTGCCAGCAGTTTGACAGGCACAGATACGCAGTATTTT.

This clone was counted once. The rearrangement links TRBV15 to TRBJ2-2; 8 positions agree with TRBD1. V trimming: 2 bases; J trimming: 7 bases; junction bases outside the gene matches: 6. Germline loops: CDR1 LNHNV, CDR2 YYDKDF (reference sequence). The CDR3 spans 15 residues. DNA for the CDR3: TGTGCCACCAGCAGACGGACAGGGATGGGCGGGGAGCTGTTTTTT. Translation gives CATSRRTGMGGELFF.

The chain is built from TRBV2 and TRBJ2-5, with 9 bases identical to TRBD1. Germline V lookup: CDR1 SNHLY, CDR2 FYNNEI. The CDR3 length is 12 residues. The J segment lost 9 bases and the V segment lost 9 bases, leaving 8 bases of the junction unmatched. The CDR3 nucleotides read TGTGCCAGTACAGGGGGCCCGGGTGCCCAGTACTTC. Its protein product is CASTGGPGAQYF.

The rearrangement joins TRBV6-5 to TRBJ1-6; 7 nucleotides match TRBD1. The CDR3 contains 15 residues. The J segment lost 5 bases and the V segment lost 5 bases, leaving 6 bases of the junction unmatched. CDR1 MNHEY and CDR2 SVGAGI come from the germline V gene. CDR3 residues: CASSRTGENNSPLHF. The CDR3 nucleotides read TGTGCCAGCAGTCGGACAGGCGAGAATAATTCACCCCTCCACTTT.

This chain connects TRBV5-8 to TRBJ1-4, with D unresolved. This CDR3 has 13 amino acids. V was clipped by 2 bases and J by 7 bases, with 9 bases between them. Germline V CDR1 and CDR2: SGHTS, YDEGEE. CDR3 protein: CASSFSGLEKLFF. The CDR3 DNA reads as TGTGCCAGCAGCTTCTCAGGCCTTGAAAAACTGTTTTTT.

The chain is built from TRBV21-1 and TRBJ2-1; TRBD1 is the table's D call, not checked against the DNA. TRBV21-1 is listed as a pseudogene. The CDR3 sequence is 12 residues long. The CDR3 DNA sequence: TGTGCCACCCAGGGCTCCTACAATGAGCAGTTCTTC. Amino acids: CATQGSYNEQFF.

The chain is built from TRBV7-8 and TRBJ1-2, with 9 bases aligning to TRBD1. This CDR3 has 13 residues. V dropped 4 bases and J dropped 7; count of bases not matched to a gene: 4. Germline V gene sequence: CDR1 SGHVS, CDR2 FQNEAQ. This chain's CDR3 is CASSSGQGRGYTF. CDR3 DNA: TGTGCCAGCAGCTCGGGACAGGGACGTGGCTACACCTTC.

The V and J genes are TRBV10-3 and TRBJ2-3; TRBD1 agrees at 9 bases. The germline V gene encodes CDR1 ENHRY and CDR2 SYGVKD. The junction had 8 bases not matched to a gene; V was cut back by 3 bases and J by 7 bases. This CDR3 spans 15 amino acids. CDR3: CAISESGTGRNTQYF. The CDR3, as DNA: TGTGCCATCAGTGAATCTGGGACAGGGAGGAATACGCAGTATTTT.

The chain combines TRBV7-2 with TRBJ2-5; maybe TRBD2 (6 bases). The V gene lost 5 bases and the J gene lost 4 bases, with 14 bases spanning the gap. The CDR3 extends over 14 amino acids. Germline assignment: CDR1 SGHTA and CDR2 FQGNSA. The CDR3 spells CASSVLWGGETQYF. CDR3 nucleotide sequence: TGTGCCAGCAGCGTCTTGTGGGGAGGAGAGACCCAGTACTTC. Looking up the rest from reference TRBV7-2 and TRBJ2-5 gives the full variable domain: GAGVSQSPSNKVTEKGKDVELRCDPISGHTALYWYRQSLGQGLEFLIYFQGNSAPDKSGLPSDRFSAERTGGSVSTLTIQRTQQEDSAVYLCASSVLWGGETQYFGPGTRLLVL.

This clone was seen once. In DNA form, the CDR3 reads TGCGCCAGCGGCATTCAGGGGCGGGGGGTCTCCTACAATGAGCAGTTCTTC. Amino acid sequence: CASGIQGRGVSYNEQFF. J is TRBJ2-1 and V is TRBV5-1, with TRBD2 identical over 8 bases. CDR1 and CDR2 from the germline V gene are SGHRS and YFSETQ. With 7 bases clipped from V and 0 bases from J, the junction kept 12 bases outside the gene matches. The CDR3 loop spans 17 amino acids.

The V call is TRBV18, the J call TRBJ1-1; maybe TRBD1 (5 bases). The CDR3 contains 15 residues. V lost 3 bases, J lost 1 base, and 12 bases lay in between. CDR1 KGHSH and CDR2 LQKENI come from the germline V gene. CDR3 DNA sequence: TGTGCCAGCTCACCGGCAGGGAGGACGAACACTGAAGCTTTCTTT. Protein: CASSPAGRTNTEAFF.

The rearrangement joins TRBV12-3 or TRBV12-4 to TRBJ1-1; TRBD1 aligns across 9 bases. This CDR3 contains 13 residues. V trimming: 11 bases; J trimming: 1 base; junction bases outside the gene matches: 5. CDR3 residues: CASRDRANTEAFF. In nucleotides, the CDR3 is TGTGCCTCAAGGGACAGGGCGAACACTGAAGCTTTCTTT.

This clone appeared a few times. The rearrangement joins TRBV19 to TRBJ1-5; tentatively, D is TRBD1 (5 bases). This CDR3 comprises 17 residues. V lost 3 bases and J lost 4, with 19 bases in between. Germline V gives CDR1 LNHDA, CDR2 SQIVND (reference sequence). CDR3: CASSMYVAGLSNQPQHF. The CDR3 DNA follows: TGTGCCAGTAGTATGTATGTGGCAGGGCTTAGTAATCAGCCCCAGCATTTT.

In this sample, this clone turned up a few times. The chain has TRBV7-2 and TRBJ2-7, with D hard to call. The germline V gene encodes CDR1 SGHTA and CDR2 FQGNSA. The V gene lost 2 bases and the J gene lost 5 bases, with 10 bases spanning the gap. This CDR3 region has 13 residues. The CDR3 sequence: CASSLTGYDEQYF. The DNA for the CDR3 is TGTGCCAGCAGCTTAACCGGGTACGACGAGCAGTACTTC.

The V and J genes are TRBV5-1 and TRBJ2-3; 7 positions agree with TRBD2. Germline CDR1 and CDR2: SGHRS and YFSETQ. The junction had 6 bases not matched to a gene; V was cut back by 5 bases and J by 3 bases. This CDR3 contains 14 residues. CDR3 amino acids: CASRSSGVTDTQYF. The CDR3 DNA sequence: TGCGCCAGCAGGTCAAGCGGGGTGACAGATACGCAGTATTTT. The full variable domain, rest sourced from reference TRBV5-1 and TRBJ2-3, is KAGVTQTPRYLIKTRGQQVTLSCSPISGHRSVSWYQQTPGQGLQFLFEYFSETQRNKGNFPGRFSGRQFSNSRSEMNVSTLELGDSALYLCASRSSGVTDTQYFGPGTRLTVL.

The V and J genes are TRBV24-1 and TRBJ1-2; 8 nucleotides line up with TRBD1. This CDR3 spans 15 amino acids. The germline CDR1 and CDR2 sequences are KGHDR and SFDVKD. V trimming: 5 bases; J trimming: 8 bases; junction bases outside the gene matches: 12. DNA for the CDR3: TGTGCCACCAGTGGCGGGACAGGTTTAGGGTCGGGCTACACCTTC. Its translation is CATSGGTGLGSGYTF.

This clone appeared a single time. The CDR3 here is CASSSIAGEITGELFF. CDR3 in DNA: TGTGCCAGCAGTTCTATAGCGGGGGAGATCACCGGGGAGCTGTTTTTT. The V and J genes are TRBV6-2 or TRBV6-3 and TRBJ2-2, with 9 bases fitting TRBD2. The CDR3 sequence is 16 residues long. V was pared by 4 bases and J by 4 bases, with 7 bases of the junction left unmatched. Germline V gene sequence: CDR1 MNHEY, CDR2 SVGEGT.

The J gene is TRBJ2-1, the V gene TRBV27; no firm D call. Between the trimmed V and J ends, which lost 5 bases and 0 bases, there was a span of 11 bases. CDR3 length: 15 amino acids. Germline V CDR1 and CDR2: MNHEY, SMNVEV (reference sequence). The chain's CDR3 is CASSRYPSSYNEQFF. Here the CDR3 DNA reads TGTGCCAGCAGTCGATATCCGAGCTCCTACAATGAGCAGTTCTTC.

This clone was counted a single time. This sequence joins TRBV7-8 and TRBJ2-7; a weak D match, TRBD1 (6 bases). Germline assignment: CDR1 SGHVS and CDR2 FQNEAQ. Trimming took 5 bases from V and 7 from J, leaving 15 bases between them. This CDR3 contains 13 residues. The CDR3 sequence: CASSPYRVGEQYF. The CDR3 DNA is TGTGCCAGCAGCCCATACAGGGTGGGAGAGCAGTACTTC.

CDR3 nucleotides: TGTGCCAGCAGCTTTCTCCCCGGGGGTCCCTCTGGAAACACCATATATTTT. Amino acid sequence: CASSFLPGGPSGNTIYF. The chain has TRBV9 and TRBJ1-3, with D perhaps TRBD1 (5 bases). The CDR3 extends over 17 amino acids. Trimming stripped 4 bases from V and 0 bases from J, with 17 bases between. The germline gives CDR1 SGDLS, CDR2 YYNGEE.

The chain joins TRBV15 to TRBJ2-3, with TRBD2 identical over 7 bases. Germline V gene data show CDR1 as LNHNV and CDR2 as YYDKDF (reference sequence). This CDR3 comprises 17 residues. J lost 0 bases, V lost 0 bases, and 6 bases had no gene match. CDR3 sequence: CATSRDWREHSTDTQYF. The CDR3 DNA sequence: TGTGCCACCAGCAGAGATTGGCGGGAGCATAGCACAGATACGCAGTATTTT.

The gene calls are TRBV18 and TRBJ2-1; 7 nucleotides line up with TRBD1. This CDR3 spans 16 amino acids. Germline V gene sequence: CDR1 KGHSH, CDR2 LQKENI. The junction had 5 bases not matched to a gene; V was cut back by 1 base and J by 2 bases. This CDR3 reads CASSPRPQGAYNEQFF. DNA of the CDR3: TGTGCCAGCTCACCACGCCCCCAGGGGGCCTACAATGAGCAGTTCTTC.

This chain links TRBV11-3 with TRBJ2-1; 11 bases are a match to TRBD2. Per germline, CDR1 SGHNT and CDR2 YENEEA. This CDR3 spans 15 amino acids. V shed 5 bases, J shed 9 bases, and the junction held 9 bases outside the gene matches. This CDR3 reads CASSQIAGGQGEQFF. The CDR3, as DNA: TGTGCCAGCAGCCAAATAGCGGGGGGGCAGGGTGAGCAGTTCTTC.